Detailed here is one T cell receptor beta chain. Its antigen is currently unknown. This sample is part of a study of cytomegalovirus exposure and HLA in healthy donors. PCR used 60 Vbeta primers and 13 Jbeta primers. The protocol was immunoSEQ multiplex PCR, while the TCRdb copy is restricted to in-frame clones and leaves out a portion. The data contain about 220,000 clones, more than 65% of them singletons. Study-level results: The authors assumed roughly uniform sequencing depth across donors for presence/absence analyses. Researchers catalogued roughly 150 TCR beta chains as cytomegalovirus-associated. In an earlier analysis, most TCR beta V segments were productive about 87% or about 30% of the time.

The V gene's germline CDR1 is GTSNPN and CDR2 SVGIG (reference sequence). The CDR3 totals 14 residues. The ends lost 4 bases at V and 1 base at J; junction bases unmatched: 6. Sequencing used PBMCs. The sequence was collected from a woman between 25 and 40 years old in good health and CMV-seronegative. This rearrangement joins TRBV30 to TRBJ1-2; TRBD1 matches at 7 bases. CDR3 nucleotide sequence: TGTGCCTGGAATTTACAGGGGCGTAACTATGGCTACACCTTC. Its translation is CAWNLQGRNYGYTF. Complete variable domain (other parts from reference TRBV30 and TRBJ1-2): SQTIHQWPATLVQPVGSPLSLECTVEGTSNPNLYWYRQAAGRGLQLLFYSVGIGQISSEVPQNLSASRPQDRQFILSSKKLLLSDSGFYLCAWNLQGRNYGYTFGSGTRLTVV.